One sample yielded the 32 T cell receptor beta chains listed below, sequenced in a study of shared clonotypes between healthy human individuals. Only in-frame clones appear in the TCRdb table, and some are missing; sequencing was by immunoSEQ multiplex PCR. The sample contains millions of clones, 95% of which appear only once. The sequencing sample was made of naive CD4+ T cells sorted from blood. Noted subset: CD45RA+ positively selected. The receptors come from a man aged 18 to 29 in good health.

The CDR3, as DNA: TGCGCCAGCAGCCAAGATACGGGAGAAAAACTGTTTTTT. The encoded protein is CASSQDTGEKLFF. The chain carries TRBV4-1 and TRBJ1-4; unclear D gene. V lost 0 bases and J 8 bases, leaving 7 bases between the germline ends. The CDR3 has 13 amino acids. The V gene's germline CDR1 is MGHRA and CDR2 YSYEKL.

V gene TRBV28 combines with J gene TRBJ1-1; no definite D call. The germline gives CDR1 MDHEN, CDR2 SYDVKM. This CDR3 comprises 15 residues. Trimming removed 2 bases at V and 1 base at J, with 11 bases between. CDR3 DNA: TGTGCCAGCAGTTTACTAGGTGCCTCGAACACTGAAGCTTTCTTT. Its protein is CASSLLGASNTEAFF. The variable domain in full, with the rest retrieved from reference TRBV28 and TRBJ1-1, is DVKVTQSSRYLVKRTGEKVFLECVQDMDHENMFWYRQDPGLGLRLIYFSYDVKMKEKGDIPEGYSVSREKKERFSLILESASTNQTSMYLCASSLLGASNTEAFFGQGTRLTVV.

This clone occurred once. The rearrangement joins TRBV7-3 to TRBJ1-4, with D perhaps matching TRBD1 (5 bases). CDR3 length: 13 amino acids. Germline V lookup: CDR1 SGHTA, CDR2 FQGTGA. Trimming removed 4 bases at V and 3 bases at J, with 6 bases between. The CDR3 region is CASSSGPNEKLFF. The CDR3 DNA follows: TGTGCCAGCAGCTCAGGGCCTAATGAAAAACTGTTTTTT.

Note on this clone: Sequence at one end of the junction differs from germline and may be a read error. The V call is TRBV28, the J call TRBJ2-7, with D maybe TRBD2 (5 bases). This CDR3 comprises 12 residues. CDR1 is MDHEN and CDR2 is SYDVKM in the germline V gene. The CDR3 nucleotides are TGTGCCAGCAGTTTTCCCGCCGGGGTTCATTCTTTC. It specifies CASSFPAGVHSF.

The rearrangement links TRBV7-9 to TRBJ2-7; 9 nucleotides line up with TRBD1. The junction had 7 bases not matched to a gene; V was cut back by 10 bases and J by 0 bases. CDR3 length: 14 amino acids. CDR1 is SEHNR and CDR2 is FQNEAQ in the germline V gene (reference sequence). The CDR3 region has the DNA TGTGCCACCGGAAAGACAGGGGGCTCCTACGAGCAGTACTTC. Encoded protein: CATGKTGGSYEQYF.

Only a few counts were recorded for this clone. The V call is TRBV7-3, the J call TRBJ1-1; D might be TRBD1 (6 bases). V was pared by 5 bases and J by 7 bases, with 11 bases between. This CDR3 region has 12 residues. Germline lookup yields CDR1 SGHTA and CDR2 FQGTGA. The CDR3 sequence: CASSQRTVEAFF. CDR3 bases: TGTGCCAGCAGCCAAAGGACAGTTGAAGCTTTCTTT.

The rearrangement links TRBV10-3 to TRBJ2-4; possibly TRBD2 for D (6 bases). The V gene's germline CDR1 is ENHRY and CDR2 SYGVKD. V gave up 0 bases and J gave up 11 bases, with 14 bases separating them. The CDR3 consists of 14 residues. The CDR3 protein is CAISESGGVTVQYF. In nucleotides, the CDR3 is TGTGCCATCAGTGAGTCGGGCGGGGTTACGGTTCAGTACTTC.

This clone has just one count. This chain uses TRBV10-3 with TRBJ2-2, with D unresolved. The CDR3 runs to 13 residues. Deletions cut 5 bases from V and 0 bases from J, with 4 bases between. Germline CDR1 and CDR2: ENHRY and SYGVKD. The DNA of the CDR3 is TGTGCCATCAGTATCGCGAACACCGGGGAGCTGTTTTTT. Its translation is CAISIANTGELFF.

The chain has TRBV4-3 and TRBJ2-1, with 7 positions matching TRBD2. The CDR3 runs to 14 residues. Germline assignment: CDR1 LGHNA and CDR2 YSLEER. The junction had 7 bases not matched to a gene; V was cut back by 0 bases and J by 11 bases. CDR3 in amino acids: CASSQDDSGRQQFF. Written as DNA, the CDR3 is TGCGCCAGCAGCCAAGATGATAGCGGGCGGCAGCAGTTCTTC.

V gene TRBV5-1 combines with J gene TRBJ2-3; 7 bases line up with TRBD2. V shed 1 base, J shed 3 bases, and the junction held 5 bases outside the gene matches. Germline V gene sequence: CDR1 SGHRS, CDR2 YFSETQ. This CDR3 is built from 15 residues. The CDR3 spells CASSLFRGSTDTQYF. CDR3 nucleotide sequence: TGCGCCAGCAGCTTGTTTCGCGGGAGTACAGATACGCAGTATTTT. Looking up the rest from reference TRBV5-1 and TRBJ2-3 gives the full variable domain: KAGVTQTPRYLIKTRGQQVTLSCSPISGHRSVSWYQQTPGQGLQFLFEYFSETQRNKGNFPGRFSGRQFSNSRSEMNVSTLELGDSALYLCASSLFRGSTDTQYFGPGTRLTVL.

This chain links TRBV6-5 with TRBJ1-6, with TRBD1 matching 9 bases. Germline lookup yields CDR1 MNHEY and CDR2 SVGAGI. CDR3 length: 15 amino acids. Trimming removed 6 bases from V and 10 bases from J; junction bases left unmatched: 10. Here the CDR3 reads CASRGEGQGRSPLHF. Written as DNA, the CDR3 is TGTGCCAGCAGAGGAGAGGGACAGGGTCGGTCACCCCTCCACTTT.

This rearrangement joins TRBV18 to TRBJ2-5; 9 positions match TRBD2. This CDR3 has 16 amino acids. Germline V CDR1 and CDR2: KGHSH, LQKENI. The trim removed 2 bases at V and 1 base at J, leaving 5 bases unmatched. CDR3 sequence reads: CASSPNSGGFQETQYF. The CDR3 DNA sequence: TGTGCCAGCTCACCAAACAGCGGGGGGTTCCAAGAGACCCAGTACTTC.

This rearrangement joins TRBV12-5 to TRBJ1-2; perhaps TRBD1 as D (5 bases). The ends were cut back, 4 bases at V and 7 bases at J, with 22 bases in the middle. This CDR3 contains 16 residues. CDR1 and CDR2 from the germline V gene are LGHNT and FRNRAP. CDR3 DNA sequence: TGTGCTAGTGGTTCGATCCCTTCGGGTCAGGGCGGTGGCTACACCTTC. It yields the protein CASGSIPSGQGGGYTF. Together with reference TRBV12-5 and TRBJ1-2, the CDR3 gives the full variable domain: DARVTQTPRHKVTEMGQEVTMRCQPILGHNTVFWYRQTMMQGLELLAYFRNRAPLDDSGMPKDRFSAEMPDATLATLKIQPSEPRDSAVYFCASGSIPSGQGGGYTFGSGTRLTVV.

V is TRBV19 and J is TRBJ2-1; 9 bases are shared with TRBD1. Germline CDR1 is LNHDA and CDR2 is SQIVND (reference sequence). V shed 3 bases, J shed 6 bases, and the junction held 12 bases outside the gene matches. This CDR3 has 17 residues. The CDR3 DNA sequence: TGTGCCAGTAGTATCACAGGGACAGGGTCAATTACCAATGAGCAGTTCTTC. It specifies CASSITGTGSITNEQFF.

This chain links TRBV10-1 with TRBJ2-3; D unclear. The germline gives CDR1 WNHNN, CDR2 SYGVQD (reference sequence). V was pared by 5 bases and J by 2 bases, with 5 bases between. This CDR3 comprises 12 residues. In DNA, the CDR3 is TGCGCCAGCAGTAGTAACACAGATACGCAGTATTTT. Protein: CASSSNTDTQYF.

The chain recombines TRBV6-6 with TRBJ2-5, with D perhaps given as TRBD1 or TRBD2 (5 bases each). V shed 2 bases and J shed 2 bases, with 12 bases lying between them. This CDR3 spans 15 amino acids. From germline, CDR1 is MNHNY and CDR2 SVGAGI (reference sequence). Here the CDR3 DNA reads TGTGCCAGCAGTTACGCCGGGGCACCGCAAGAGACCCAGTACTTC. Amino acid sequence: CASSYAGAPQETQYF.

This sequence joins TRBV6-6 and TRBJ2-2; D is perhaps TRBD2 (6 bases). Trimming stripped 5 bases from V and 7 bases from J, with 17 bases between. There are 15 residues in the CDR3. Germline V gene data show CDR1 as MNHNY and CDR2 as SVGAGI (reference sequence). In DNA form, the CDR3 reads TGTGCCAGCAGTGGGGTCGGAGGGACTGGCGGGGAGCTGTTTTTT. This sequence encodes CASSGVGGTGGELFF.

This clone has just a few counts. The chain links TRBV30 to TRBJ2-5; tentatively, D is TRBD2 (6 bases). CDR1 and CDR2 (germline): GTSNPN, SVGIG (reference sequence). The CDR3 spans 15 residues. Trimming cost V 1 base and J 5 bases, with 17 bases left between them. The CDR3 here is CAWSGPGRIGETQYF. CDR3 nucleotides: TGTGCCTGGAGTGGGCCAGGGAGGATAGGGGAGACCCAGTACTTC.

CDR3 sequence reads: CASSFDSSYNEQFF. For the CDR3, the DNA is TGTGCCAGCAGCTTCGACAGTTCCTACAATGAGCAGTTCTTC. The chain recombines TRBV7-2 with TRBJ2-1; maybe TRBD1 (5 bases). Between the trimmed V and J ends, which lost 3 bases and 1 base, there was a span of 7 bases. The length of the CDR3 is 14 residues. Germline V lookup: CDR1 SGHTA, CDR2 FQGNSA.

This rearrangement joins TRBV18 to TRBJ1-6; a weak D match, TRBD1 (6 bases). This CDR3 is built from 15 residues. V gave up 3 bases and J gave up 10 bases, with 16 bases separating them. Per the germline V gene, CDR1 is KGHSH and CDR2 is LQKENI. In DNA, the CDR3 is TGTGCCAGCTCACCGGGGGGGGCAGGGAGCTCACCCCTCCACTTT. The encoded protein is CASSPGGAGSSPLHF.

This clone appeared once. J is TRBJ1-4 and V is TRBV10-3, with D perhaps matching TRBD1 (6 bases). V was trimmed by 2 bases and J by 8 bases, leaving 12 bases between them. The CDR3 extends over 14 amino acids. Germline CDR1 and CDR2: ENHRY and SYGVKD. The CDR3: CAISETGGREKLFF. CDR3 nucleotide sequence: TGTGCCATCAGTGAGACGGGGGGGCGCGAAAAACTGTTTTTT.

The rearrangement joins TRBV5-6 to TRBJ2-4, with D hard to call. Trimming cost V 2 bases and J 1 base, with 10 bases left between them. Germline V lookup: CDR1 SGHDT, CDR2 YYEEEE. The CDR3 length is 15 residues. This CDR3 is CASSFPGEAKNIQYF. In nucleotides, the CDR3 is TGTGCCAGCAGCTTCCCAGGAGAGGCCAAAAACATTCAGTACTTC.

The rearrangement uses TRBV6-5 and TRBJ2-7; no firm D call. V lost 6 bases, J lost 2 bases, and 11 bases lay in between. Germline CDR1 is MNHEY and CDR2 is SVGAGI. The CDR3 contains 13 residues. As DNA, the CDR3 is TGTGCCAGCAGAGACGTGGACCCCTACGAGCAGTACTTC. Residues: CASRDVDPYEQYF.

As for this clone: A read error may explain this, as a much larger clone is one base away. The gene calls are TRBV5-6 and TRBJ2-7; possible D gene TRBD2, 5 bases. V shed 10 bases and J shed 2 bases, with 19 bases lying between them. Germline assignment: CDR1 SGHDT and CDR2 YYEEEE. The CDR3 loop spans 14 amino acids. The CDR3 sequence is CAWSTGLRPYEQYF. CDR3 bases: TGTGCCTGGAGCACGGGGTTAAGACCCTACGAGCAGTACTTC.

The chain joins TRBV19 to TRBJ1-4; D remains ambiguous. This CDR3 spans 15 amino acids. V gave up 7 bases and J gave up 1 base, with 13 bases separating them. Germline loops: CDR1 LNHDA, CDR2 SQIVND (reference sequence). The CDR3 DNA reads as TGTGCCAGTATGACCCAGGTCGGAACTAATGAAAAACTGTTTTTT. It encodes CASMTQVGTNEKLFF.

The J gene is TRBJ1-1, the V gene TRBV6-1; 7 bases fit TRBD1. The V gene's germline CDR1 is MNHNS and CDR2 SASEGT. The junction had 3 bases not matched to a gene; V was cut back by 4 bases and J by 1 base. There are 14 residues in the CDR3. This CDR3 is CASSAGTANTEAFF. The CDR3 DNA sequence: TGTGCCAGCAGTGCCGGGACAGCGAACACTGAAGCTTTCTTT.

The J gene is TRBJ1-5, the V gene TRBV18; maybe TRBD1 (6 bases). The germline V and J ends were trimmed by 0 bases and 4 bases, with 13 bases remaining between them. The CDR3 is 16 amino acids. Germline V gene lookup returns CDR1 KGHSH and CDR2 LQKENI. CDR3 region: CASSPPADGTNQPQHF. The DNA for the CDR3 is TGTGCCAGCTCACCACCAGCGGACGGGACAAATCAGCCCCAGCATTTT.

The gene calls are TRBV2 and TRBJ2-1; D possibly corresponds to TRBD2 (6 bases). Germline V gene sequence: CDR1 SNHLY, CDR2 FYNNEI. The CDR3 consists of 17 residues. V lost 4 bases to trimming and J lost 1 base, with 17 bases between them. For the CDR3, the DNA is TGTGCCAGCAGTGGGGGAGGTGTGAGAAATTCCTACAATGAGCAGTTCTTC. Translated: CASSGGGVRNSYNEQFF.

Worth noting for this clone: Other DNA sequences within the sample encode an identical CDR3. The chain has TRBV28 and TRBJ2-7; 12 bases agree with TRBD1. The germline CDR1 and CDR2 sequences are MDHEN and SYDVKM. The V segment lost 8 bases and the J segment 7 bases; nucleotides outside the gene matches: 9. The CDR3 runs to 14 residues. CDR3: CASSPGQGAGEQYF. The DNA for the CDR3 is TGTGCCAGCTCCCCGGGACAGGGGGCAGGGGAGCAGTACTTC.

The genes are TRBV5-6 and TRBJ2-2; tentative D call: TRBD2 (8 bases). There are 14 residues in the CDR3. Germline assignment: CDR1 SGHDT and CDR2 YYEEEE. The V gene lost 4 bases and the J gene lost 7 bases, with 14 bases spanning the gap. CDR3 loop: CASSPGGGVGELFF. The CDR3 coding sequence is TGTGCCAGCAGCCCGGGAGGGGGCGTCGGGGAGCTGTTTTTT.

The chain links TRBV11-2 to TRBJ1-1; D is ambiguous. This CDR3 has 15 amino acids. V lost 1 base and J 4 bases, leaving 13 bases between the germline ends. The germline gives CDR1 SGHAT, CDR2 FQNNGV. As DNA, the CDR3 is TGTGCCAGCAGCTTAGCCGGGCTAAGAGTCACTGAAGCTTTCTTT. Translated, it gives CASSLAGLRVTEAFF.

With regard to this clone: In the same sample, other DNA sequences code for this CDR3. The chain uses TRBV10-2 and TRBJ2-3; 10 bases are shared with TRBD2. V shed 6 bases and J 1 base; nucleotides not matched to a gene: 1. Germline CDR1 WSHSY, CDR2 SAAADI. The CDR3 consists of 14 residues. The CDR3 here is CASSGLAGTDTQYF. CDR3 DNA sequence: TGCGCCAGCAGCGGACTAGCGGGCACAGATACGCAGTATTTT.